The clone carrying this T cell receptor (beta chain) occurred many times. The data were taken from a study of spatial heterogeneity in lung cancer. Every TCR cDNA molecule bore a unique molecular identifier. TCRdb analysed the 5' RACE reads with MiXCR anew, one entry per CDR3 protein. The sample carries roughly 50,000 distinct CDR3 sequences, about 7.6% recorded once. Time point in this sample: sample taken at primary tumor resection. No cells were sorted before sequencing. The whole RNA sequenced was extracted from tumor, nontumor lung or frozen PBMC. More than 70 TRACERx patients with early, untreated non-small cell lung cancer donated samples. Sequenced material: PBMCs, taken at surgery. This receptor was obtained from a female donor with early-stage non-small cell lung cancer.

The CDR3 coding sequence is TGTGCCAGCAGTTTCTGGGTCGGACAGGGCAATCAGCCCCAGCATTTT. Amino acids: CASSFWVGQGNQPQHF. This sequence joins TRBV28 and TRBJ1-5, with 7 bases identical to TRBD1. The V gene's germline CDR1 is MDHEN and CDR2 SYDVKM. The V segment lost 3 bases and the J segment 2 bases; nucleotides outside the gene matches: 7. The CDR3 spans 16 residues.